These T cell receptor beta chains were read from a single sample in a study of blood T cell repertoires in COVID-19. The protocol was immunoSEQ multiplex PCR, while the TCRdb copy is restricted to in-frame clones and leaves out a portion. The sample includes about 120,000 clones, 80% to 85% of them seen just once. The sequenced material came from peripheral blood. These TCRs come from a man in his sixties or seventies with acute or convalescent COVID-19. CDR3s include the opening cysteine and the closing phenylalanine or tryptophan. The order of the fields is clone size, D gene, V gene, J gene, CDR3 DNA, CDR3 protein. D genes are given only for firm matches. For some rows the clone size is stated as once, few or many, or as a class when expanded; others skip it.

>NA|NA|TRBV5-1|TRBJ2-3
TGCGCCAGCAGCTTGGATGTCTATAGCACAGATACGCAGTATTTT
CASSLDVYSTDTQYF
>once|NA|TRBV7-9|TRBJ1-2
TGTGCCAGCAGCTTAGGGGTTCGGGCGAACAGGGCGAACTATGGCTACACCTTC
CASSLGVRANRANYGYTF
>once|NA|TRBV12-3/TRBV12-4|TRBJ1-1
TGTGCCAGCAGTTTAGCGGGGCCAGGTGAAGCTTTCTTT
CASSLAGPGEAFF
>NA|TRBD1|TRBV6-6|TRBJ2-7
TGTGCCAGCAGTTATACAGGGGGCTACGAGCAGTACTTC
CASSYTGGYEQYF
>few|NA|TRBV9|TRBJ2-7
TGTGCCAGCAGCGCGGACAGACACTCCTACGAGCAGTACTTC
CASSADRHSYEQYF
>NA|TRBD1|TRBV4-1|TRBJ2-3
TGCGCCAGCAGCCCGCAGGGGGTTCCCCGAGATACGCAGTATTTT
CASSPQGVPRDTQYF
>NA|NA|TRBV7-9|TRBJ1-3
TGTGCCAGCAGACAGTCCAGCTCTGGAAACACCATATATTTT
CASRQSSSGNTIYF
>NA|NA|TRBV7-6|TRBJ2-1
TGTGCCAGCAGCTTAGCGTTAAGTGGGACCAGGGGCAATGAGCAGTTCTTC
CASSLALSGTRGNEQFF
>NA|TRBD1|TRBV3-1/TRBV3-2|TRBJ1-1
TGTGCCAGCAGCCCCCGGGACAGAGTGACTGAAGCTTTCTTT
CASSPRDRVTEAFF
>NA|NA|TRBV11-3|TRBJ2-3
TGTGCCAGCAGCCACCGGGGCACAGATACGCAGTATTTT
CASSHRGTDTQYF
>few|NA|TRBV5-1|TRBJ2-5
TGCGCCAGCAGCCCCGGCGCTAGCCTCGAGACCCAGTACTTC
CASSPGASLETQYF
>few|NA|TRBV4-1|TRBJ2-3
TGCGCCAGCAGCCAGGGGACAAACACAGATACGCAGTATTTT
CASSQGTNTDTQYF
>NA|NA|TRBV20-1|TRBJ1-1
TGCAGTGCTCCCGGGATTGCTGAAGCTTTCTTT
CSAPGIAEAFF
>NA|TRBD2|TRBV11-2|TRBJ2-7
TGTGCCAGCACGGTTGCTAGCGGTTACGAGCAGTACTTC
CASTVASGYEQYF
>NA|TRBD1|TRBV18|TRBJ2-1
TGTGCCAGCTCACCAACCCGGGACAGGGTTGAGCAGTTCTTC
CASSPTRDRVEQFF
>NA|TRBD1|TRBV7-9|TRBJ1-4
TGTGCCAGCAGCCCAGGACAGGGCTCTAATGAAAAACTGTTTTTT
CASSPGQGSNEKLFF
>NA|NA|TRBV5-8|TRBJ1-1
TGTGCCAGCAGCTACCAGGGTAACACTGAAGCTTTCTTT
CASSYQGNTEAFF
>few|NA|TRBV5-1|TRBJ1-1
TGCGCCAGTAAGCTTGAGGGTCCTCATTGGGCGTTGAACACTGAAGCTTTCTTT
CASKLEGPHWALNTEAFF
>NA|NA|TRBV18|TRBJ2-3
TGTGCCAGCTCACCTTTAGCCGCGACAGATACGCAGTATTTT
CASSPLAATDTQYF
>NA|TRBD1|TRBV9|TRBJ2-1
TGTGCCAGCAGCTTGGGACAGCCCCCCAATGAGCAGTTCTTC
CASSLGQPPNEQFF
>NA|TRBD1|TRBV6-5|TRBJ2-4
TGTGCCAGCAGTTACGGAACAGGGGGGAGAAACATTCAGTACTTC
CASSYGTGGRNIQYF
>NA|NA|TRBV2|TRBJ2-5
TGTGCCAGCAGTTTTATGGGGGCAGGGGGGGAGACCCAGTACTTC
CASSFMGAGGETQYF
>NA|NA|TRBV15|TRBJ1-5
TGTGCCACCAGCAGAGATCCCGGCCCGGGGCAGCCCCAGCATTTT
CATSRDPGPGQPQHF
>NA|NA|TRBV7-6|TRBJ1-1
TGTGCCAGCAGCTTAGCTCCTACCAGGGTTCAGGGTGAAGCTTTCTTT
CASSLAPTRVQGEAFF
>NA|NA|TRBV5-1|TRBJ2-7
TGCGCCAGCAGCTCCCTTAACAGGGTCGATTACGAGCAGTACTTC
CASSSLNRVDYEQYF
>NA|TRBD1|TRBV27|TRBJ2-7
TGTGCCAGCACAGATATACGACAGGGGGCCTACGAGCAGTACTTC
CASTDIRQGAYEQYF
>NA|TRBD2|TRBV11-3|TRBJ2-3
TGTGCCAGCAGCATGGGACTAGGGCCCTCAGATACGCAGTATTTT
CASSMGLGPSDTQYF
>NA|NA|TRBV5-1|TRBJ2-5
TGCGCCAGCAGCTTGGGGTACACCAACCAAGAGACCCAGTACTTC
CASSLGYTNQETQYF
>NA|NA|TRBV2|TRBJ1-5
TGTGCCAGCCGAACAGAGATTAATCAGCCCCAGCATTTT
CASRTEINQPQHF
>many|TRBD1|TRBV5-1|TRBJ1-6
TGCGCCAGCAGCTCCCCGGGACAGGGTAATAATTCACCCCTCCACTTT
CASSSPGQGNNSPLHF
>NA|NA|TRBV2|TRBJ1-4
TGTGCCAGCAGTGAGCAGGGGAGTAGTAATGAAAAACTGTTTTTT
CASSEQGSSNEKLFF
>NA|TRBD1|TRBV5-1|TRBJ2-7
TGCGCCAGCAGCTTGGGGGCAGGGGGCCTTGGCGAGCAGTACTTC
CASSLGAGGLGEQYF
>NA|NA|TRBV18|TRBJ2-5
TGTGCCAGCTCTACATTTCGAGAGACCCAGTACTTC
CASSTFRETQYF
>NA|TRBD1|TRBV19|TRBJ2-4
TGTGCCAGTAGTCCCGGACAGGCTGGAAACATTCAGTACTTC
CASSPGQAGNIQYF
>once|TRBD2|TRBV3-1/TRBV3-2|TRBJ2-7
TGTGCCAGCAGCCAACCGACTAGCGGGAAGTACGAGCAGTACTTC
CASSQPTSGKYEQYF
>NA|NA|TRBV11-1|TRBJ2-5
TGTGCCAGCAGACAGGGTATTGCCCAGTACTTC
CASRQGIAQYF
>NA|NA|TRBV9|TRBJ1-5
TGTGCCAGCAGCAAAGGAGGGTATCAGCCCCAGCATTTT
CASSKGGYQPQHF
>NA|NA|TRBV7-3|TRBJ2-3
TGTGCCAGCAGCTTATCCGGACAGTCGACAGATACGCAGTATTTT
CASSLSGQSTDTQYF
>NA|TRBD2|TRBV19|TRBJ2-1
TGTGCCAGTACAGGTATTAGCGGGAGTCTAGACAATGAGCAGTTCTTC
CASTGISGSLDNEQFF
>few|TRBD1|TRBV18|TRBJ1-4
TGTGCCAGCTCCGGGGGGACAGGACGCTATAAAAAACTGTTTTTT
CASSGGTGRYKKLFF
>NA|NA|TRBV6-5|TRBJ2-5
TGTGCCAGCAGAGGACTTCGCACCCAAGAGACCCAGTACTTC
CASRGLRTQETQYF
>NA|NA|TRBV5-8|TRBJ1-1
TGTGCCAGCAGCTTGAGAATGAAGCAGGGATTGAACACTGAAGCTTTCTTT
CASSLRMKQGLNTEAFF
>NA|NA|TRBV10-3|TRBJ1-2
TGTGCCATCACCAGGGACTTGAACTATGGCTACACCTTC
CAITRDLNYGYTF
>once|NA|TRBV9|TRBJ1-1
TGTGCCAGCAGCGTAGAGTGGGCATCCACTGAAGCTTTCTTT
CASSVEWASTEAFF
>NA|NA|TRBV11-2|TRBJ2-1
TGTGCCAGCAGCTTAGCCGGACAGACTCGTGCGTTCTTC
CASSLAGQTRAFF
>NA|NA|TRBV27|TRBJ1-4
TGTGCCAGCAGTCTAAGGGCGGGGCGGGAAAAACTGTTTTTT
CASSLRAGREKLFF
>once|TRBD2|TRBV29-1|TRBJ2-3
TGCAGCGCCGCGGGGGGTTACACAGATACGCAGTATTTT
CSAAGGYTDTQYF
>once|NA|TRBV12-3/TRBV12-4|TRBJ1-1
TGTGCCAGCAGTTTTGCTCTGAGCACTGAAGCTTTCTTT
CASSFALSTEAFF
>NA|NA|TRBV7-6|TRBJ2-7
TGTGCCAGCAGCAAACAGACAGGTACCGAGCAGTACTTC
CASSKQTGTEQYF
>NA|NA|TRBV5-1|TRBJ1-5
TGCGCCAGCAGTATCGGTCTCGGCGGGAGCAATCAGCCCCAGCATTTT
CASSIGLGGSNQPQHF
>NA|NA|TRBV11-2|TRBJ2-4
TGTGCCAGCAGCTTAGAGTATCGCGACAGCGAAAACATTCAGTACTTC
CASSLEYRDSENIQYF
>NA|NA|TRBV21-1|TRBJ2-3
TGTGCCAGCACCACTATTGCCTTTAGCGGGAACACAGTCTTGGATACGCAGTATTTT
CASTTIAFSGNTVLDTQYF
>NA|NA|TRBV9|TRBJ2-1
TGTGCCAGCAGCGTACTATATGACAATGAGCAGTTCTTC
CASSVLYDNEQFF
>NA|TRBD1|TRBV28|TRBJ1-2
TGTGCCGGAGGTCGCACAGGGGGTAACTATGGCTACACCTTC
CAGGRTGGNYGYTF
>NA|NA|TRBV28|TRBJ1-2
TGTGCCAGCAGTTTATGGGAGGGAAACTATGGCTACACCTTC
CASSLWEGNYGYTF
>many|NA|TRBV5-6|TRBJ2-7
TGTGCCAGCAGCTGGAAGGGGGGGACCGGAGCTTACGCCGAGCAGTACTTC
CASSWKGGTGAYAEQYF
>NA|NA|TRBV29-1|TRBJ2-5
TGCAGCGCCGCTAATCCGGTCGCGGAGACCCAGTACTTC
CSAANPVAETQYF
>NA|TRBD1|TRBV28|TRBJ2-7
TGTGCCAGCAGCGTAGGGACAGTTGTCCGCTACGAGCAGTACTTC
CASSVGTVVRYEQYF
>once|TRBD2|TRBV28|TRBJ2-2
TGTGCCACCGGGACTAGCGGGGCGAACACCGGGGAGCTGTTTTTT
CATGTSGANTGELFF